The 22 T cell receptor beta chains reported below all come from one sample, sequenced in a study. Here immunoSEQ multiplex PCR was the method, and the copy in TCRdb shows in-frame clones only, minus some. Of nearly 70,000 clones in the sample, roughly 93% were seen once. Sequencing input: PBMCs. The receptors originated from a man between 35 and 55 years old with rheumatoid arthritis.

The chain carries TRBV25-1 and TRBJ2-5; D may be TRBD1 (5 bases). The V gene lost 4 bases and the J gene lost 2 bases, with 14 bases spanning the gap. This CDR3 is 15 amino acids long. Looked up from germline, CDR1 is MGHDK and CDR2 is SYGVNS. The CDR3 DNA reads TGTGCCAGCAGTGCAAAACAGGTTTATCAAGAGACCCAGTACTTC. It codes for CASSAKQVYQETQYF. The full variable domain, completed using reference TRBV25-1 and TRBJ2-5, is EADIYQTPRYLVIGTGKKITLECSQTMGHDKMYWYQQDPGMELHLIHYSYGVNSTEKGDLSSESTVSRIRTEHFPLTLESARPSHTSQYLCASSAKQVYQETQYFGPGTRLLVL.

The chain has TRBV11-2 and TRBJ2-2, with D possibly matching TRBD2 (6 bases). With 1 base removed from V and 6 bases from J, the gap between germline ends came to 21 bases. The CDR3 length is 18 residues. Germline lookup yields CDR1 SGHAT and CDR2 FQNNGV. In DNA form, the CDR3 reads TGTGCCAGCAGCTTAGTTGACGAGAGCCGGAGGGTCCCCGGGGAGCTGTTTTTT. Translation: CASSLVDESRRVPGELFF.

This clone was observed once. The chain joins TRBV5-1 to TRBJ1-1, with D maybe TRBD1 (6 bases). V dropped 0 bases and J dropped 10 bases, with 13 bases sitting between them. This CDR3 has 13 amino acids. CDR1 SGHRS and CDR2 YFSETQ come from the germline V gene. CDR3: CASSLAQGGGAFF. The DNA of the CDR3 is TGCGCCAGCAGCTTGGCACAGGGAGGGGGAGCTTTCTTT.

This clone was recorded once. V usage is TRBV7-9 and J usage is TRBJ2-2, with unresolved D. The CDR3 spans 13 residues. Germline V gives CDR1 SEHNR, CDR2 FQNEAQ (reference sequence). V lost 5 bases, J lost 3 bases, and 7 bases lay in between. The CDR3 reads CASSQFDTGELFF. CDR3 sequence (DNA): TGTGCCAGCAGCCAATTCGACACCGGGGAGCTGTTTTTT.

A single count supports this clone. This rearrangement joins TRBV2 to TRBJ2-2, with D possibly matching TRBD2 (5 bases). V lost 7 bases to trimming and J lost 4 bases, with 16 bases between them. Germline-derived CDR1 and CDR2 are SNHLY and FYNNEI. The CDR3 covers 15 residues. This CDR3 reads CASKEAELLTGELFF. The CDR3 DNA reads as TGTGCCAGCAAGGAGGCGGAGCTACTCACCGGGGAGCTGTTTTTT.

The V call is TRBV11-1, the J call TRBJ2-3; the D gene is possibly TRBD1 (6 bases). Germline lookup yields CDR1 SGHAT and CDR2 FQDESV (reference sequence). The CDR3 totals 14 residues. The V end was cut by 5 bases, the J end by 6 bases, with 15 bases between. CDR3 nucleotide sequence: TGTGCCAGCAGCCCCCCTGGGGGCCGGGATACGCAGTATTTT. It encodes CASSPPGGRDTQYF.

The V call is TRBV27, the J call TRBJ1-1; 9 bases align to TRBD1. This CDR3 comprises 15 residues. V lost 2 bases, J lost 5 bases, and 6 bases stayed unmatched. The germline gives CDR1 MNHEY, CDR2 SMNVEV (reference sequence). For the CDR3, the DNA is TGTGCCAGCAGTTTAAGACAGGGGGAAAAAACTGAAGCTTTCTTT. Its translation: CASSLRQGEKTEAFF.

The chain links TRBV15 to TRBJ2-1; D call uncertain. V was shortened by 3 bases and J by 3 bases, with 15 bases between the two germline ends. The CDR3 runs to 16 residues. CDR1 and CDR2 from the germline V gene are LNHNV and YYDKDF (reference sequence). The CDR3 DNA reads TGTGCCACCAGCAGGTCCGGCGTCCCCTACTACAATGAGCAGTTCTTC. It codes for CATSRSGVPYYNEQFF. The variable domain in full, completed from reference TRBV15 and TRBJ2-1, reads DAMVIQNPRYQVTQFGKPVTLSCSQTLNHNVMYWYQQKSSQAPKLLFHYYDKDFNNEADTPDNFQSRRPNTSFCFLDIRSPGLGDTAMYLCATSRSGVPYYNEQFFGPGTRLTVL.

The chain employs TRBV6-2 or TRBV6-3 and TRBJ2-3; D is ambiguous. The V gene's germline CDR1 is MNHEY and CDR2 SVGEGT. The CDR3 runs 13 residues. V shed 2 bases and J shed 2 bases, with 5 bases lying between them. CDR3 nucleotide sequence: TGTGCCAGCAGTTACCCCTTCACAGATACGCAGTATTTT. Its translation: CASSYPFTDTQYF.

The chain couples TRBV5-1 to TRBJ2-5; the D is unclear. Per the germline V gene, CDR1 is SGHRS and CDR2 is YFSETQ. V lost 4 bases, J lost 3 bases, and 13 bases lay in between. The CDR3 spans 14 residues. CDR3 sequence reads: CASSEAPLEETQYF. The DNA for the CDR3 is TGCGCCAGCAGCGAGGCTCCGCTGGAAGAGACCCAGTACTTC.

This clone showed up just once. The chain has TRBV6-2 or TRBV6-3 and TRBJ2-3; no clear D. Germline loops: CDR1 MNHEY, CDR2 SVGEGT. This CDR3 comprises 15 residues. Trimming left V 2 bases short and J 0 bases short, with 9 bases between. Written as DNA, the CDR3 is TGTGCCAGCAGTTACCCTCGTCATAGCACAGATACGCAGTATTTT. It translates to CASSYPRHSTDTQYF.

The J gene is TRBJ2-7, the V gene TRBV6-1, with D possibly being TRBD2 (6 bases). Germline assignment: CDR1 MNHNS and CDR2 SASEGT. Trimming pared 1 base from V and 0 bases from J, leaving 13 bases between. CDR3 length: 16 amino acids. The CDR3 sequence: CASSEEASASSYEQYF. The CDR3 DNA sequence: TGTGCCAGCAGTGAAGAGGCTAGCGCCTCCTCCTACGAGCAGTACTTC.

The chain is built from TRBV29-1 and TRBJ2-5; 10 nucleotides agree with TRBD2. CDR1 and CDR2 from the germline V gene are SQVTM and ANQGSEA. This CDR3 is 13 amino acids long. With V trimmed by 4 bases and J by 4 bases, 3 bases remained unmatched. CDR3 nucleotide sequence: TGCAGCGTTGTAGCGGGGGGTGGAGAGACCCAGTACTTC. Protein product: CSVVAGGGETQYF. Full variable domain (rest looked up from reference TRBV29-1 and TRBJ2-5): SAVISQKPSRDICQRGTSLTIQCQVDSQVTMMFWYRQQPGQSLTLIATANQGSEATYESGFVIDKFPISRPNLTFSTLTVSNMSPEDSSIYLCSVVAGGGETQYFGPGTRLLVL.

This clone was picked up one time. The genes are TRBV30 and TRBJ2-5, with D perhaps TRBD1 or TRBD2 (5 bases each). This CDR3 has 16 residues. Trimming took off 4 bases at V and 4 bases at J, with 22 bases between the two ends. Germline CDR1 GTSNPN, CDR2 SVGIG (reference sequence). The CDR3 protein is CAWKTAWDPFRETQYF. The CDR3 DNA reads as TGTGCCTGGAAAACAGCCTGGGACCCCTTCCGAGAGACCCAGTACTTC.

The V and J genes are TRBV7-2 and TRBJ2-7; D could derive from TRBD1 or TRBD2 (5 bases each). Germline loops: CDR1 SGHTA, CDR2 FQGNSA. Trimming took 2 bases from V and 9 from J, leaving 11 bases between them. The CDR3 loop spans 12 amino acids. The CDR3 reads CASSLRNGGQYF. Written as DNA, the CDR3 is TGTGCCAGCAGCTTAAGGAATGGGGGGCAGTACTTC.

The chain links TRBV6-5 to TRBJ2-1; 10 nucleotides agree with TRBD2. J lost 6 bases, V lost 2 bases, and 7 bases had no gene match. The germline V gene has CDR1 MNHEY and CDR2 SVGAGI. There are 16 residues in the CDR3. This chain's CDR3 is CASSYSSGRWGNEQFF. In nucleotides, the CDR3 is TGTGCCAGCAGTTACAGTAGCGGGAGGTGGGGCAATGAGCAGTTCTTC.

The chain carries TRBV18 and TRBJ2-3; D gene uncertain. The V end lost 3 bases, the J end lost 6 bases, and 13 bases lay between the germline ends. The CDR3 runs 14 residues. CDR1 and CDR2 from the germline V gene are KGHSH and LQKENI. CDR3 sequence reads: CASSPTAPGDTQYF. CDR3 DNA sequence: TGTGCCAGCTCACCCACAGCGCCTGGGGATACGCAGTATTTT.

The chain uses TRBV4-1 and TRBJ2-1, with TRBD1 matching 9 bases. The junction had 10 bases not matched to a gene; V was cut back by 6 bases and J by 7 bases. The CDR3 sequence is 15 residues long. CDR1 MGHRA and CDR2 YSYEKL come from the germline V gene. The CDR3 is CASRHPGTGINEQFF. The DNA for the CDR3 is TGCGCCAGCAGGCATCCCGGGACAGGGATAAATGAGCAGTTCTTC.

V is TRBV3-1 (or the pseudogene TRBV3-2) and J is TRBJ1-2; D unclear. The CDR3 sequence is 16 residues long. The germline V gene has CDR1 LGHDT and CDR2 YNNKEL (reference sequence). The V end was cut by 1 base, the J end by 8 bases, with 20 bases between. The DNA for the CDR3 is TGTGCCAGCAGCCAAGCGGATCGACGGGCCTCTTGGGGCTACACCTTC. Its protein product is CASSQADRRASWGYTF.

The rearrangement links TRBV5-4 to TRBJ1-2, with unresolved D. The CDR3 length is 15 residues. The V gene lost 0 bases and the J gene lost 0 bases, with 9 bases spanning the gap. Germline CDR1 SGHNT, CDR2 YYREEE (reference sequence). The CDR3 nucleotides read TGTGCCAGCAGCTTGGTGACAATAACTAACTATGGCTACACCTTC. Its protein is CASSLVTITNYGYTF.

The chain's CDR3 is CASSLVGRVYTEAFF. The DNA of the CDR3 is TGTGCCAGCAGCTTAGTGGGCAGGGTGTACACTGAAGCTTTCTTT. The chain is built from TRBV11-3 and TRBJ1-1; possible D gene TRBD1, 5 bases. Germline V gene sequence: CDR1 SGHNT, CDR2 YENEEA. V was pared by 1 base and J by 3 bases, with 12 bases between. The CDR3 has 15 amino acids.

The sample holds a few counts of this clone. The rearrangement joins TRBV27 to TRBJ1-2; D perhaps matches TRBD1 (6 bases). This CDR3 contains 16 residues. Germline V gene sequence: CDR1 MNHEY, CDR2 SMNVEV (reference sequence). V was clipped by 5 bases and J by 4 bases, with 20 bases between them. CDR3 nucleotides: TGTGCCAGCAGTCCAACAGGGATTGGGGCTATCTATGGCTACACCTTC. Its protein is CASSPTGIGAIYGYTF.